The table lists the clone carrying this TCR beta chain with a few counts. This sample is drawn from a study of shared clonotypes between healthy human individuals. The V and J ends lost 8 bases and 6 bases respectively, with 16 bases between them. The CDR3 has 14 residues. Repertoires were generated with immunoSEQ multiplex PCR, while TCRdb's copy carries only in-frame clones and drops some. Of hundreds of thousands of clones listed, around 72% are singletons. J is TRBJ2-2 and V is TRBV6-7, with D unclear. TRBV6-7 qualifies as an ORF whose function is uncertain. The clonotype comes from a woman in her thirties in good health. Specimen: memory CD4+ T cells sorted from blood. Described subset: CD45RA-negative fraction. Here the CDR3 reads CASDRDPMAGELFF. CDR3 sequence (DNA): TGTGCCAGCGATCGAGATCCCATGGCCGGGGAGCTGTTTTTT.